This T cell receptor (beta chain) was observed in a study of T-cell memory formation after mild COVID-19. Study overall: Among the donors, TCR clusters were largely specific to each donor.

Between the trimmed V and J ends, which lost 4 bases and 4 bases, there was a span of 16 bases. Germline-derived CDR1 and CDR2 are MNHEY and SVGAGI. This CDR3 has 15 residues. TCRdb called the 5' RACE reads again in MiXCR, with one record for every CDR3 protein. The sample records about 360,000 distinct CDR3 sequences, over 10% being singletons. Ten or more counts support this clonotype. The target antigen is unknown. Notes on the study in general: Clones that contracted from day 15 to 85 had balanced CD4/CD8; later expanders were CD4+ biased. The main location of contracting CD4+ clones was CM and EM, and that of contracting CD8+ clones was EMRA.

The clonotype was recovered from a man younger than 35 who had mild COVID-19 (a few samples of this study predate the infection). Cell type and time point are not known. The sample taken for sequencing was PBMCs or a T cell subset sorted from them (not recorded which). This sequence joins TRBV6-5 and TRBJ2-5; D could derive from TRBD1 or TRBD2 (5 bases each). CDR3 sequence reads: CASSSKSGTGETQYF. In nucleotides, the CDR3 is TGTGCCAGCAGTTCTAAGTCAGGGACGGGAGAGACCCAGTACTTC.